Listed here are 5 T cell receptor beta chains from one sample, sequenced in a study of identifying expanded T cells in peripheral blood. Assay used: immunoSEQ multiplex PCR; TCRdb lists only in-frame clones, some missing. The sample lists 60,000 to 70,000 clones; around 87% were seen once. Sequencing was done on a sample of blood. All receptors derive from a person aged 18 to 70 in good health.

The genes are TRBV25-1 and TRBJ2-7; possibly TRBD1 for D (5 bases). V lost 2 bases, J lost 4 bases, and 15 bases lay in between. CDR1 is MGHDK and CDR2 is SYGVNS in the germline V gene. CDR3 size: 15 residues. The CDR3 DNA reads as TGTGCCAGCAGTGAAAAGATAAGCAGGGTTTACGAGCAGTACTTC. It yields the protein CASSEKISRVYEQYF.

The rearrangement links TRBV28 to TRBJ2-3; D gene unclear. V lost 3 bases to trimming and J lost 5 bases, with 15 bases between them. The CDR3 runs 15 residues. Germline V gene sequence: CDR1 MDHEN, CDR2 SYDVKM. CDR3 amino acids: CASSFFSRYEDTQYF. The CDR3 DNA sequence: TGTGCCAGCAGTTTTTTTTCTCGATACGAAGATACGCAGTATTTT.

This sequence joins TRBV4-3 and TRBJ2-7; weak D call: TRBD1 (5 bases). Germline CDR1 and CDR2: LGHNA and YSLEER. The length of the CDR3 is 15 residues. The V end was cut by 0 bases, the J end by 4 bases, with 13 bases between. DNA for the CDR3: TGCGCCAGCAGCCAAGATCAAGGGGCCGGATACGAGCAGTACTTC. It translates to CASSQDQGAGYEQYF.

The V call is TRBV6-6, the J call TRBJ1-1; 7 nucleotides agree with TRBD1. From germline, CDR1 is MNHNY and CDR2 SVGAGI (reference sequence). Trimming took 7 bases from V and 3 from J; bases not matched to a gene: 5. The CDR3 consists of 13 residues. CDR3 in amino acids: CASTLDRDTEAFF. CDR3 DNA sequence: TGTGCCAGCACTCTTGACAGGGACACTGAAGCTTTCTTT.

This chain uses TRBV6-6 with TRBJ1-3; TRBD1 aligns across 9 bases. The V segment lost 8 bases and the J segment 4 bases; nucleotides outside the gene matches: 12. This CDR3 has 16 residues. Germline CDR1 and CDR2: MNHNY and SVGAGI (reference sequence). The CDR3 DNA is TGTGCCAGCGCGTTTAAAACAGGGGGCTCAGGAAACACCATATATTTT. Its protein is CASAFKTGGSGNTIYF.